The T cell receptor beta chain described here comes from a study of blood T cell repertoires in COVID-19. Whole-study context: Sources were T cells, B-cell-depleted T cells, or PBMCs; the material itself was cDNA or gDNA.

Original analysis: Estimation of nucleated cell counts was performed using reference gene primer amplification. Repertoires were generated with immunoSEQ multiplex PCR, while TCRdb's copy carries only in-frame clones and drops some. The V and J calls and clone size were taken over from that table, and D and trimming were inferred from the DNA. Of some 100,000 clones in the sample, approximately 90% were seen once. Trimming removed 2 bases from V and 8 bases from J, with 10 bases in between. This CDR3 contains 13 residues. Germline assignment: CDR1 SGHTA and CDR2 FQGTGA. The chain has TRBV7-3 and TRBJ1-3; no firm D call. The sequenced material came from peripheral blood. This sequence was found in a woman aged 80 or older with active COVID-19. The CDR3 DNA follows: TGTGCCAGCAGCTTATCTTTCCAGGACACCATATATTTT. This codes for CASSLSFQDTIYF.